This TCR beta chain was identified during a study of neurological immune-mediated disorders. Findings of the study overall: In HTLV-1-associated myelopathy, TCR clonal expansion was greatest, and in multiple sclerosis it was least, below healthy controls.

In TCRdb, the 5' RACE reads were re-called with MiXCR into one record per CDR3 protein. The sample has tens of thousands of distinct CDR3 sequences, around 10% seen once; the top ten hold 6.6%. Time point specified: longitudinal time-point 1 (baseline). This clonotype was recorded many times. Its antigen is unidentified. The germline V gene has CDR1 SGHRS and CDR2 YFSETQ. The trim removed 4 bases at V and 4 bases at J, leaving 6 bases unmatched. The CDR3 covers 15 residues. Sequencing input: PBMCs. The rearrangement joins TRBV5-1 to TRBJ2-2; 8 positions match TRBD1. This receptor was identified in a male donor with HTLV-1-associated myelopathy (HAM/TSP). This chain's CDR3 is CASSAQGGSTGELFF. The DNA for the CDR3 is TGCGCCAGCAGCGCACAGGGGGGTAGCACCGGGGAGCTGTTTTTT. The whole variable domain, remainder taken from reference TRBV5-1 and TRBJ2-2, is KAGVTQTPRYLIKTRGQQVTLSCSPISGHRSVSWYQQTPGQGLQFLFEYFSETQRNKGNFPGRFSGRQFSNSRSEMNVSTLELGDSALYLCASSAQGGSTGELFFGEGSRLTVL.